Below, 17 T cell receptor beta chains from the same sample are listed, as sequenced in a study of vaccination effects on CD4 cells after COVID-19. The repertoire was sequenced with immunoSEQ multiplex PCR; TCRdb's copy has only in-frame clones and lacks some. This table holds about 45,000 clones, 60% to 75% found once. With about 9 days of culture completed, CD4+ T cells were isolated. Two doses of either BNT162b2 or mRNA-1273 were given to each participant. Antigens of these TCRs are unknown. This material consisted of CD4+ T cells from PBMCs cultured without peptide, taken after COVID-19 vaccination. The receptors were sampled from a human donor who received a COVID-19 vaccine.

In its sample, this clone is medium-sized. This chain uses TRBV5-1 with TRBJ2-1; TRBD1 might be the D (6 bases). Germline V CDR1 and CDR2: SGHRS, YFSETQ. V was cut by 3 bases and J by 4 bases, with 14 bases left in between. This CDR3 is 15 amino acids long. The CDR3 spells CASSSTGTNYNEQFF. The CDR3, as DNA: TGCGCCAGCAGCTCTACCGGGACAAATTACAATGAGCAGTTCTTC.

The J gene is TRBJ2-1, the V gene TRBV20-1; 7 nucleotides line up with TRBD1. The germline V gene encodes CDR1 DFQATT and CDR2 SNEGSKA (reference sequence). The CDR3 is 16 residues long. V lost 3 bases, J lost 8 bases, and 16 bases stayed unmatched. The chain's CDR3 is CSASRVRTGGNYEQFF. CDR3 bases: TGCAGTGCTAGTCGGGTCAGGACAGGTGGCAATTATGAGCAGTTCTTC.

The chain joins TRBV6-5 to TRBJ2-3; D is undetermined. Per the germline V gene, CDR1 is MNHEY and CDR2 is SVGAGI. V lost 6 bases, J lost 5 bases, and 12 bases lay in between. This CDR3 has 13 amino acids. Here the CDR3 reads CASRFAGGDTQYF. As DNA, the CDR3 is TGTGCCAGCAGGTTCGCAGGCGGAGATACGCAGTATTTT.

The V gene is TRBV3-1 (or the pseudogene TRBV3-2), the J gene TRBJ2-3; 7 positions match TRBD2. Trimming cost V 1 base and J 1 base; bases outside gene matches: 11. The germline CDR1 and CDR2 sequences are LGHDT and YNNKEL (reference sequence). The CDR3 is 18 amino acids. The CDR3 DNA is TGTGCCAGCAGCCAAGGTATATCGGGAGGACCGGGCACAGATACGCAGTATTTT. Its protein is CASSQGISGGPGTDTQYF.

The chain combines TRBV3-1 (or the pseudogene TRBV3-2) with TRBJ1-1; D is possibly TRBD1 (5 bases). V was clipped by 1 base and J by 1 base, with 16 bases between them. This CDR3 is built from 17 residues. CDR1 and CDR2 (germline): LGHDT, YNNKEL (reference sequence). The CDR3 sequence: CASSQGWGHQGNTEAFF. In DNA, the CDR3 is TGTGCCAGCAGCCAAGGGTGGGGCCATCAGGGGAACACTGAAGCTTTCTTT.

The rearrangement joins TRBV23-1 to TRBJ2-7; 8 positions match TRBD1. TRBV23-1 is sorted into the ORF group, with uncertain function. V trimming: 6 bases; J trimming: 3 bases; junction bases outside the gene matches: 7. This CDR3 region has 14 residues. For the CDR3, the DNA is TGCGCCAGCAGCGCCGGGACAGGCCGCTACGAGCAGTACTTC. It codes for CASSAGTGRYEQYF.

The chain has TRBV5-4 and TRBJ2-2, with D maybe TRBD1 (5 bases). Trimming left V 4 bases short and J 2 bases short, with 18 bases between. Germline assignment: CDR1 SGHNT and CDR2 YYREEE (reference sequence). The CDR3 covers 17 residues. Written as DNA, the CDR3 is TGTGCCAGCAGCGCGGTTAGAACAGGAAAAAACACCGGGGAGCTGTTTTTT. It is translated as CASSAVRTGKNTGELFF.

The chain has TRBV5-5 and TRBJ2-3; weak D call: TRBD2 (5 bases). The germline V gene encodes CDR1 SGHKS and CDR2 YYEKEE (reference sequence). V lost 3 bases, J lost 0 bases, and 8 bases lay in between. The CDR3 runs 14 residues. For the CDR3, the DNA is TGTGCCAGCAGCTATCGGACTAGCACAGATACGCAGTATTTT. Translated, it gives CASSYRTSTDTQYF.

The CDR3 loop reads CASSQSLIPGTGELFF. The CDR3 DNA follows: TGTGCCAGCAGCCAGAGCCTTATTCCCGGCACCGGGGAGCTGTTTTTT. The chain carries TRBV14 and TRBJ2-2; no firm D call. The CDR3 covers 16 residues. V lost 3 bases, J lost 4 bases, and 15 bases lay in between. Germline-derived CDR1 and CDR2 are SGHDN and FVKESK.

This sequence joins TRBV7-2 and TRBJ1-2; no clear D gene. This CDR3 has 16 residues. Trimming stripped 3 bases from V and 0 bases from J, with 14 bases between. Germline V lookup: CDR1 SGHTA, CDR2 FQGNSA. The chain's CDR3 is CASSFRSGSANYGYTF. The DNA of the CDR3 is TGTGCCAGCAGCTTCAGGTCGGGCAGCGCTAACTATGGCTACACCTTC.

The chain couples TRBV6-6 to TRBJ2-7; TRBD2 matches at 7 bases. Trimming took 7 bases from V and 6 from J; bases not matched to a gene: 12. The V gene's germline CDR1 is MNHNY and CDR2 SVGAGI (reference sequence). This CDR3 is built from 14 residues. The CDR3 nucleotides are TGTGCCAGCATGGTAGGCGGGGGTGCCCCCGAGCAGTACTTC. Its protein product is CASMVGGGAPEQYF.

The rearrangement joins TRBV30 to TRBJ1-2, with 7 bases that match TRBD1. The CDR3 runs to 13 residues. Looked up from germline, CDR1 is GTSNPN and CDR2 is SVGIG (reference sequence). V shed 2 bases and J 8 bases; nucleotides not matched to a gene: 8. The CDR3 loop reads CAWSPGTDLGYTF. In nucleotides, the CDR3 is TGTGCCTGGAGTCCCGGGACAGACTTGGGCTACACCTTC.

J is TRBJ1-1 and V is TRBV30, with D possibly matching TRBD1 (6 bases). Germline V gene sequence: CDR1 GTSNPN, CDR2 SVGIG (reference sequence). Trimming left V 4 bases short and J 1 base short, with 10 bases between. This CDR3 contains 13 residues. The chain's CDR3 is CAWTWTENTEAFF. CDR3 coding DNA: TGTGCCTGGACCTGGACAGAGAACACTGAAGCTTTCTTT.

This clone has a count of ten or more. The sample contains more than one DNA sequence encoding this CDR3. This chain joins TRBV30 and TRBJ1-5; no firm D call. Per germline, CDR1 GTSNPN and CDR2 SVGIG (reference sequence). This CDR3 has 13 amino acids. V lost 0 bases to trimming and J lost 4 bases, with 7 bases between them. This CDR3 is CAWSVQRNQPQHF. The CDR3, as DNA: TGTGCCTGGAGTGTACAACGGAATCAGCCCCAGCATTTT.

This clone occurred a few times. The J gene is TRBJ2-1, the V gene TRBV10-1, with 9 bases identical to TRBD1. The germline CDR1 and CDR2 sequences are WNHNN and SYGVQD (reference sequence). This CDR3 is 15 amino acids long. With V trimmed by 4 bases and J by 2 bases, 3 bases remained unmatched. As DNA, the CDR3 is TGCGCCAGCAGTGCGGGACAGGGACCCTACAATGAGCAGTTCTTC. This translates into CASSAGQGPYNEQFF.

The chain recombines TRBV6-1 with TRBJ1-3; D not resolved. V dropped 3 bases and J dropped 0 bases, with 12 bases sitting between them. Germline lookup yields CDR1 MNHNS and CDR2 SASEGT. CDR3 length equals 16 residues. The CDR3 DNA is TGTGCCAGCAGTGAGATAAGGCCGAGCTCTGGAAACACCATATATTTT. It is translated as CASSEIRPSSGNTIYF.

This chain uses TRBV10-1 with TRBJ2-7; weak D call: TRBD2 (5 bases). The V gene lost 3 bases and the J gene lost 7 bases, with 19 bases spanning the gap. The CDR3 contains 15 residues. CDR1 is WNHNN and CDR2 is SYGVQD in the germline V gene (reference sequence). CDR3 region: CASSDSPRDPGEQYF. The CDR3 nucleotides read TGCGCCAGCAGTGACTCACCCCGCGACCCGGGGGAGCAGTACTTC.